Below are 9 T cell receptor beta chains sequenced from a single sample in a study of identical twins. TCRdb re-called the 5' RACE reads with MiXCR, one entry per CDR3 protein. This sample has 500,000 to 600,000 distinct CDR3 sequences; about 20% occur once, and the top ten carry 0.8% to 1%. This same sample was also part of a study on T cells expressing NK-cell markers.

The specimen sequenced was CD4+ T cells sorted from blood. The receptors come from a woman under 30 in good health.

The CDR3 DNA reads as TGTGCCATCAGTGAGGGGGGGTTCGATGAAAAACTGTTTTTT. As protein: CAISEGGFDEKLFF. This chain joins TRBV10-3 and TRBJ1-4, with a tentative D call TRBD1 (5 bases). V was trimmed by 2 bases and J by 6 bases, leaving 10 bases between them. The CDR3 has 14 residues. Germline V gene data show CDR1 as ENHRY and CDR2 as SYGVKD.

This clonotype was observed at least ten times. The chain recombines TRBV20-1 with TRBJ2-7, with D possibly TRBD2 on 6 matching bases. V shed 3 bases and J shed 5 bases, with 11 bases lying between them. Germline CDR1 is DFQATT and CDR2 is SNEGSKA (reference sequence). CDR3 length equals 12 residues. The CDR3 sequence: CSASGSTNEQYF. The CDR3 DNA follows: TGCAGTGCTAGCGGGAGTACCAACGAGCAGTACTTC.

This clonotype was seen a handful of times. The rearrangement joins TRBV6-1 to TRBJ1-5, with D possibly being TRBD1 (6 bases). V lost 6 bases and J lost 0, with 18 bases in between. CDR3 length: 17 amino acids. Germline loops: CDR1 MNHNS, CDR2 SASEGT. Here the CDR3 reads CASSTLRGRGSNQPQHF. CDR3 sequence (DNA): TGTGCCAGCAGCACCCTCCGCGGCAGGGGTAGCAATCAGCCCCAGCATTTT.

On this clonotype: One end of the junction varies from germline; a read error may be responsible. The genes are TRBV5-6 and TRBJ2-1; possible D gene TRBD2, 6 bases. CDR1 and CDR2 from the germline V gene are SGHDT and YYEEEE. This CDR3 contains 15 residues. CDR3 amino acids: CASSAGLYAYNERFF. In nucleotides, the CDR3 is TGTGCCAGCAGCGCGGGACTTTATGCCTACAATGAGCGGTTCTTC.

The CDR3 coding sequence is TGCGCCAGCAGCTTGTTGGGGTCCGAATCTGAAGCTTTCTTT. Translating it yields CASSLLGSESEAFF. This chain uses TRBV5-1 with TRBJ1-1, with D unresolved. Germline assignment: CDR1 SGHRS and CDR2 YFSETQ. This CDR3 comprises 14 residues. With 1 base removed from V and 6 bases from J, the gap between germline ends came to 13 bases.

The chain links TRBV6-5 to TRBJ2-7; 8 nucleotides align to TRBD1. There are 17 residues in the CDR3. V lost 1 base and J lost 0; bases outside the gene matches: 8. CDR1 is MNHEY and CDR2 is SVGAGI in the germline V gene. This chain's CDR3 is CASSYYSRDRYSYEQYF. The CDR3 nucleotides are TGTGCCAGCAGTTACTACTCGCGGGACAGGTACTCCTACGAGCAGTACTTC.

This clonotype has only a few counts. The chain uses TRBV7-9 and TRBJ2-3; TRBD2 aligns across 7 bases. The V segment lost 8 bases and the J segment 2 bases; nucleotides outside the gene matches: 10. CDR1 is SEHNR, CDR2 FQNEAQ, per germline (reference sequence). The CDR3 spans 15 residues. CDR3 nucleotides: TGTGCCAGCTCACCTTCACTAGCGATCACAGATACGCAGTATTTT. Translated, it gives CASSPSLAITDTQYF.

This clonotype has a handful of counts. The V call is TRBV15, the J call TRBJ2-1; TRBD2 might be the D (6 bases). The CDR3 consists of 15 residues. Trimming pared 2 bases from V and 8 bases from J, leaving 16 bases between. Looked up from germline, CDR1 is LNHNV and CDR2 is YYDKDF (reference sequence). This chain's CDR3 is CATSRRGTERDEQFF. CDR3 nucleotide sequence: TGTGCCACCAGCAGACGGGGGACCGAGAGAGATGAGCAGTTCTTC.

This clonotype showed up just a few times. The V gene is TRBV20-1, the J gene TRBJ2-2, with D possibly TRBD1 on 6 matching bases. This CDR3 comprises 15 residues. Germline V gene sequence: CDR1 DFQATT, CDR2 SNEGSKA (reference sequence). Trimming shortened V by 0 bases and J by 0 bases, and 8 bases separated the two germline ends. The CDR3 nucleotides read TGCAGTGCTAGAGACAGGGGCCCGAACACCGGGGAGCTGTTTTTT. Translation: CSARDRGPNTGELFF.